This note documents a single T cell receptor (beta chain) sequence. No antigen is known for it. Germline loops: CDR1 MNHNY, CDR2 SVGAGI (reference sequence). CDR3 length equals 11 residues. Clones were read by immunoSEQ multiplex PCR, and TCRdb kept only the in-frame ones, dropping some. The data show some 16,000 clones, with around 90% seen just once and roughly 6.9% held by the top ten. This specimen belongs to a study of T cell repertoires in ileal Crohn's disease. Study at large: Operated complications were stricturing disease (approximately 60%) and penetrating disease (about 40%). M0 samples are biopsies from inflamed ileum in the resection specimen. Notes on the study in general: Compared with CD4 T cells, sorted CD8 cells carried more expanded clones. Endoscopic recurrence occurred in every patient whose clonality exceeded 26.8%.

Time point noted: inflamed ileum from the surgical specimen. Sequencing was performed on ileal tissue. The V gene is TRBV6-6, the J gene TRBJ2-4; no firm D call. This receptor was identified in an adult with Crohn's disease. The CDR3 spells CATVAKNIQYF. The DNA for the CDR3 is TGTGCAACGGTAGCCAAAAACATTCAGTACTTC.